The source of this T cell receptor (beta chain) is a study of T cell clusters in autoimmune cytopenias. TRB was amplified by touch-down multiplex PCR, primer pools A and B combined. Each CDR3 protein gets one entry in TCRdb, which reprocessed the multiplex PCR reads and gives no DNA. This sample's table reports approximately 6,100 distinct CDR3 sequences. Each sample's input was roughly 230 ng genomic DNA, some 38,000 genome equivalents. This CDR3 is 15 amino acids long. The germline gives CDR1 SGHTA, CDR2 FQGNSA. This clonotype originated in a human donor with an autoimmune cytopenia or autoimmune hepatitis (not recorded which). Sequencing input: peripheral blood. The rearrangement joins TRBV7-2 to TRBJ2-7; TCRdb gives TRBD1 as the D gene, but with no DNA this cannot be confirmed. The CDR3: CASSPPPGTVYEQYF. The full variable domain, its missing parts supplied by reference TRBV7-2 and TRBJ2-7, is GAGVSQSPSNKVTEKGKDVELRCDPISGHTALYWYRQSLGQGLEFLIYFQGNSAPDKSGLPSDRFSAERTGGSVSTLTIQRTQQEDSAVYLCASSPPPGTVYEQYFGPGTRLTVT.